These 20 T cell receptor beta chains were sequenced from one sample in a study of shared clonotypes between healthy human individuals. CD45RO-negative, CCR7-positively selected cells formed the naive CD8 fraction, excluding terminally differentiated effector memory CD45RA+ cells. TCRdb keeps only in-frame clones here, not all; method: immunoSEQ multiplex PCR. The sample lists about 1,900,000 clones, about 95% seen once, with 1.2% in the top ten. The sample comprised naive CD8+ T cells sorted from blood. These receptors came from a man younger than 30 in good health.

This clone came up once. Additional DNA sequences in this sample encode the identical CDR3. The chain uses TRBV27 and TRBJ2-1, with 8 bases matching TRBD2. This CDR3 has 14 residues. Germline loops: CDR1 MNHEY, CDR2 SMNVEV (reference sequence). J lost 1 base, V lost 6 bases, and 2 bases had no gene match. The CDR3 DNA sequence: TGTGCCAGCAGCCGCGGGGGGTCCTACAATGAGCAGTTCTTC. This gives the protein CASSRGGSYNEQFF.

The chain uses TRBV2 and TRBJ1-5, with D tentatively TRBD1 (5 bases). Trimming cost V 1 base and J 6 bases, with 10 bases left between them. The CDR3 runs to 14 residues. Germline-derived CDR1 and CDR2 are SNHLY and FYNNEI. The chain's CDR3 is CASSEGWGSQPQHF. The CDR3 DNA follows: TGTGCCAGCAGTGAAGGGTGGGGGAGTCAGCCCCAGCATTTT.

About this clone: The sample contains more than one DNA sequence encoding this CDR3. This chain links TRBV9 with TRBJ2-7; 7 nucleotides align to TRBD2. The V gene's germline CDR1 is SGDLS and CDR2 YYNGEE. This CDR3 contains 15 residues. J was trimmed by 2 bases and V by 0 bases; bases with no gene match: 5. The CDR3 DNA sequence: TGTGCCAGCAGCGTAGGCGGGGGATTAACCTACGAGCAGTACTTC. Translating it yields CASSVGGGLTYEQYF. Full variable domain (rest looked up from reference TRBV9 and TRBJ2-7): DSGVTQTPKHLITATGQRVTLRCSPRSGDLSVYWYQQSLDQGLQFLIQYYNGEERAKGNILERFSAQQFPDLHSELNLSSLELGDSALYFCASSVGGGLTYEQYFGPGTRLTVT.

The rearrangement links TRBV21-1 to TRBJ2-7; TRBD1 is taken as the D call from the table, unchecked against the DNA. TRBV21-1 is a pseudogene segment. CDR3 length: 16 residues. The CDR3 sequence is CASSTPLGQGSYEQYF. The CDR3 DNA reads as TGTGCCAGCAGCACTCCGCTGGGACAGGGTTCCTACGAGCAGTACTTC.

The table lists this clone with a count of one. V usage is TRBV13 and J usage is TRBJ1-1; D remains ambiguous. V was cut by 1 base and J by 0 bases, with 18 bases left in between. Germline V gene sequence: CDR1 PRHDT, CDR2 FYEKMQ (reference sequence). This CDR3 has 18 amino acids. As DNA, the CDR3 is TGTGCCAGCAGCTTAGCCTCTCAACTATCCGGGGTGAACACTGAAGCTTTCTTT. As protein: CASSLASQLSGVNTEAFF.

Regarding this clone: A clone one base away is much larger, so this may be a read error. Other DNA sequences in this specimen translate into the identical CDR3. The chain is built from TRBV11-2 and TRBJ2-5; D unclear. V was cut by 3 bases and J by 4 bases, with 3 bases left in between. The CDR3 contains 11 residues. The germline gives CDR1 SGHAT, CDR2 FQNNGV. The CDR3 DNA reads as TGTGCCAGCAGCTTTGGAGAGACCCAGTACTTC. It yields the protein CASSFGETQYF.

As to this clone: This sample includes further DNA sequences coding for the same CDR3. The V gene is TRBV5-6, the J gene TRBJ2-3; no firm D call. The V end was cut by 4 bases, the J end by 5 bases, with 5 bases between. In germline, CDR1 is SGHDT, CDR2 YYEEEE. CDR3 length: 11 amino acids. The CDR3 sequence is CASSTGDTQYF. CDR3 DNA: TGTGCCAGCAGCACGGGAGATACGCAGTATTTT. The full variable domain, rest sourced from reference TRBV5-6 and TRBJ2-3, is DAGVTQSPTHLIKTRGQQVTLRCSPKSGHDTVSWYQQALGQGPQFIFQYYEEEERQRGNFPDRFSGHQFPNYSSELNVNALLLGDSALYLCASSTGDTQYFGPGTRLTVL.

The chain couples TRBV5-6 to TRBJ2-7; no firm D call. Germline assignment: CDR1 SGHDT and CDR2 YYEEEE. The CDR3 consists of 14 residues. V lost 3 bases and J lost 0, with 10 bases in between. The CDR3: CASSSRGISYEQYF. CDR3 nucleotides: TGTGCCAGCAGCTCCCGCGGTATCTCCTACGAGCAGTACTTC.

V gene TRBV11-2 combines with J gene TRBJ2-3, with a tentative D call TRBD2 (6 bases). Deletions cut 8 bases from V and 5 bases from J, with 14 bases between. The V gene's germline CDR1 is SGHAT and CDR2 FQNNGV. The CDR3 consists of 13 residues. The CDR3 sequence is CASRRESRDTQYF. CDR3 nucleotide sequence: TGTGCCAGCCGTCGGGAGTCCCGAGATACGCAGTATTTT.

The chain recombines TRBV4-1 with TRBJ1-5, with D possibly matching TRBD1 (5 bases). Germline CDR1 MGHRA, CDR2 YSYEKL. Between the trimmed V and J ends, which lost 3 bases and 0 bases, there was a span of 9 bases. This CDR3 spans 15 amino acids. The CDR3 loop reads CASSHWDGSNQPQHF. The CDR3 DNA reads TGCGCCAGCAGCCACTGGGACGGTAGCAATCAGCCCCAGCATTTT.

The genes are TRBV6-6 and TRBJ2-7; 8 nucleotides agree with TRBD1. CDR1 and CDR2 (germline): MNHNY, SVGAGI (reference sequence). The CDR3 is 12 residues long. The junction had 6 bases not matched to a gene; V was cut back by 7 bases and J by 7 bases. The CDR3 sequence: CASIRDRREQYF. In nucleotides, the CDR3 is TGTGCCAGCATTCGGGACAGGCGGGAGCAGTACTTC.

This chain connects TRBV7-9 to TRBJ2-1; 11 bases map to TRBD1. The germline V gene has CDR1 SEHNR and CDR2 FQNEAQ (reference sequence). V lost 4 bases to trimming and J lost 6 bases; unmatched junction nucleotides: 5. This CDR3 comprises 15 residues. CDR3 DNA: TGTGCCAGCAGCTCAACGGGACAGGGGGTCAATGAGCAGTTCTTC. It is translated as CASSSTGQGVNEQFF.

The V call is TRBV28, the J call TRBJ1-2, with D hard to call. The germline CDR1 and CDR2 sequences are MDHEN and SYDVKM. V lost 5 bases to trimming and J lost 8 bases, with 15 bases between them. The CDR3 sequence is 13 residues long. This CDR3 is CASSPHEVWGYTF. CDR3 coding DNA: TGTGCCAGCAGTCCGCACGAGGTCTGGGGCTACACCTTC.

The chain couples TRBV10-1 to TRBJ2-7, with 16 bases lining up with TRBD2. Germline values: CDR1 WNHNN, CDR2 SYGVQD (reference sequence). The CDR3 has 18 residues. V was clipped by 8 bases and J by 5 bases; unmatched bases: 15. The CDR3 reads CASLMGLAGGVSLHEQYF. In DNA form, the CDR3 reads TGCGCCAGCCTTATGGGACTAGCGGGAGGGGTTAGCCTCCACGAGCAGTACTTC.

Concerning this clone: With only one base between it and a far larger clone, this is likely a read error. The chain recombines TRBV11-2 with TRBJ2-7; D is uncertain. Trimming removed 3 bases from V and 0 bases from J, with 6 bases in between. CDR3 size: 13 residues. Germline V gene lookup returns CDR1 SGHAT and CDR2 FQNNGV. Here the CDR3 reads CASSLRFSYEQYF. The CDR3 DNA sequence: TGTGCCAGCAGCTTGCGGTTCTCCTACGAGCAGTACTTC.

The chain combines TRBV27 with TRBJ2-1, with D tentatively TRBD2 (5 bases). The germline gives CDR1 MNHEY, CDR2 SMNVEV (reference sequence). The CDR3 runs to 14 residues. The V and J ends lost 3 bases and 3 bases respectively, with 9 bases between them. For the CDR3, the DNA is TGTGCCAGCAGTTTCGCCGGGGACTACAATGAGCAGTTCTTC. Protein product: CASSFAGDYNEQFF.

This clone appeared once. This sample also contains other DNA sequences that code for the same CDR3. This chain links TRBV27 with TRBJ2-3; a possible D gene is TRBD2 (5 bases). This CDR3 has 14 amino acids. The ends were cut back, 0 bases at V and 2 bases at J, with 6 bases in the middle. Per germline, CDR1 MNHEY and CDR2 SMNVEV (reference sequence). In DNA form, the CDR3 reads TGTGCCAGCAGTTTATCGGACTCCACAGATACGCAGTATTTT. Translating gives CASSLSDSTDTQYF.

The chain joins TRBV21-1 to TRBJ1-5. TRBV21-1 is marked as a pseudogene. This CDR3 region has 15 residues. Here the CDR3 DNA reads TGTGCCAGCAGCAGGCCTGGGTCTCTGGACCAGCCCCAGCATTTT. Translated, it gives CASSRPGSLDQPQHF.

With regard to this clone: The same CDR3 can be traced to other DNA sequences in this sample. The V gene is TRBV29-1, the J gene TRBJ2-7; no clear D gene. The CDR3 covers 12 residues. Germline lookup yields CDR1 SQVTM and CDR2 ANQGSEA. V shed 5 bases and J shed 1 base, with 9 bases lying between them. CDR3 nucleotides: TGCAGCGTTCTTCTGGATTCCTACGAGCAGTACTTC. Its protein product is CSVLLDSYEQYF.

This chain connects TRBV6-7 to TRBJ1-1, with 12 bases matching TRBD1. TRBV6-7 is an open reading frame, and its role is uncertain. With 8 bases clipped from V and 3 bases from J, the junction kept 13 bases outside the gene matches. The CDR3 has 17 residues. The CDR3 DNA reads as TGTGCCAGCTCTACCGGGACAGGGGGCGCGTTGGACACTGAAGCTTTCTTT. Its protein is CASSTGTGGALDTEAFF.